Presented here are 26 T cell receptor beta chains from one specimen sequenced in a study of blood T cell repertoires in COVID-19. Clones were read by immunoSEQ multiplex PCR, and TCRdb kept only the in-frame ones, dropping some. Of roughly 87,000 clones in the sample, more than 75% were seen once. Source material: peripheral blood. All receptors come from a human donor in a cohort sampled during active COVID-19.

This clone was counted once. The V and J genes are TRBV5-1 and TRBJ2-1, with 12 nucleotides matching TRBD1. Germline CDR1 and CDR2: SGHRS and YFSETQ. The CDR3 consists of 14 residues. V was clipped by 3 bases and J by 9 bases; unmatched bases: 4. CDR3 DNA: TGCGCCAGCAGCTCGGGACAGGGGGCGACTGAGCAGTTCTTC. It specifies CASSSGQGATEQFF.

This chain joins TRBV6-2 or TRBV6-3 and TRBJ2-7, with 7 bases that match TRBD1. The CDR3 sequence is 15 residues long. Looked up from germline, CDR1 is MNHEY and CDR2 is SVGEGT. V shed 0 bases and J 0 bases; nucleotides not matched to a gene: 2. In nucleotides, the CDR3 is TGTGCCAGCAGTTACTCTGGACAGGTCTCCTACGAGCAGTACTTC. Protein product: CASSYSGQVSYEQYF.

The chain carries TRBV20-1 and TRBJ2-7; the match to TRBD1 covers 7 bases. The CDR3 has 14 residues. J was trimmed by 5 bases and V by 3 bases; bases with no gene match: 10. Germline CDR1 reads DFQATT; CDR2 reads SNEGSKA (reference sequence). Here the CDR3 reads CSASAGRGSDEQYF. The CDR3 nucleotides are TGCAGTGCTAGTGCGGGCAGGGGGTCCGACGAGCAGTACTTC.

This clone was observed once. V is TRBV11-3 and J is TRBJ2-1; D may be TRBD2 (5 bases). The CDR3 consists of 14 residues. V was clipped by 1 base and J by 7 bases, with 11 bases between them. The germline CDR1 and CDR2 sequences are SGHNT and YENEEA. The CDR3 sequence: CASSLVGLDNEQFF. DNA of the CDR3: TGTGCCAGCAGCTTAGTCGGACTCGATAATGAGCAGTTCTTC.

This clone turned up a few times. Other DNA sequences in the sample encode the same CDR3. V and J are TRBV7-3 and TRBJ1-3; D possibly corresponds to TRBD1 (5 bases). Trimming removed 1 base from V and 4 bases from J, with 11 bases in between. CDR1 SGHTA and CDR2 FQGTGA come from the germline V gene. The length of the CDR3 is 15 residues. Here the CDR3 reads CASSLSGGSGNTIYF. CDR3 nucleotide sequence: TGTGCCAGCAGCTTAAGCGGGGGGAGCGGAAACACCATATATTTT.

This clone was observed a few times. The V gene is TRBV28, the J gene TRBJ1-1, with D possibly being TRBD1 (6 bases). V lost 2 bases and J 4 bases, leaving 8 bases between the germline ends. CDR1 and CDR2 (germline): MDHEN, SYDVKM. This CDR3 comprises 13 residues. The DNA for the CDR3 is TGTGCCAGCAGTTTAGACAGGTTCACTGAAGCTTTCTTT. Protein: CASSLDRFTEAFF.

The chain combines TRBV19 with TRBJ1-5, with TRBD1 as a possible D gene (5 bases). Looked up from germline, CDR1 is LNHDA and CDR2 is SQIVND (reference sequence). The CDR3 runs 15 residues. The ends were cut back, 1 base at V and 0 bases at J, with 7 bases in the middle. The CDR3 is CASSIGRASNQPQHF. In DNA, the CDR3 is TGTGCCAGTAGTATAGGCAGGGCTAGCAATCAGCCCCAGCATTTT.

This clone was recorded at least ten times. Here the CDR3 reads CASSISRRGTLHF. The DNA for the CDR3 is TGTGCCAGTAGTATAAGTAGAAGGGGAACCCTCCACTTT. The chain employs TRBV19 and TRBJ1-6; D possibly corresponds to TRBD1 (5 bases). Germline loops: CDR1 LNHDA, CDR2 SQIVND (reference sequence). The CDR3 extends over 13 amino acids. Trimming pared 2 bases from V and 14 bases from J, leaving 13 bases between.

A few counts support this clone. This chain uses TRBV2 with TRBJ1-3; maybe TRBD1 (6 bases). In germline, CDR1 is SNHLY, CDR2 FYNNEI. This CDR3 region has 14 residues. V dropped 8 bases and J dropped 1 base, with 12 bases sitting between them. CDR3 DNA sequence: TGTGCCAGCTCGGGGGGACATTCTGGAAACACCATATATTTT. Amino acid sequence: CASSGGHSGNTIYF.

The J gene is TRBJ1-2, the V gene TRBV5-4; no clear D gene. Deletions cut 4 bases from V and 0 bases from J, with 7 bases between. Germline V gene sequence: CDR1 SGHNT, CDR2 YYREEE (reference sequence). The CDR3 loop spans 13 amino acids. The CDR3 nucleotides read TGTGCCAGCAGCCCTACAGCTAACTATGGCTACACCTTC. Translated, it gives CASSPTANYGYTF.

The chain couples TRBV19 to TRBJ2-2; D is unresolved. The germline gives CDR1 LNHDA, CDR2 SQIVND (reference sequence). Trimming left V 3 bases short and J 7 bases short, with 6 bases between. This CDR3 has 12 amino acids. CDR3 sequence reads: CASSIVLGELFF. The CDR3 DNA reads TGTGCCAGTAGTATTGTCCTCGGGGAGCTGTTTTTT.

The V and J genes are TRBV4-1 and TRBJ2-5; 8 nucleotides line up with TRBD1. The CDR3 sequence is 17 residues long. Germline loops: CDR1 MGHRA, CDR2 YSYEKL. V lost 3 bases, J lost 3 bases, and 12 bases stayed unmatched. CDR3 protein: CASSHASGTGLEETQYF. CDR3 DNA sequence: TGCGCCAGCAGCCACGCATCCGGGACAGGATTAGAAGAGACCCAGTACTTC.

The chain combines TRBV10-2 with TRBJ1-5; TRBD1 might be the D (5 bases). V was trimmed by 5 bases and J by 7 bases, leaving 18 bases between them. The CDR3 spans 15 residues. CDR1 and CDR2 (germline): WSHSY, SAAADI. The CDR3 region is CASSPSVGRGQPQHF. CDR3 DNA sequence: TGCGCCAGCAGTCCGAGTGTGGGGCGAGGACAGCCCCAGCATTTT.

The chain joins TRBV4-3 to TRBJ2-1; 12 positions match TRBD2. The germline CDR1 and CDR2 sequences are LGHNA and YSLEER. With 4 bases clipped from V and 8 bases from J, the junction kept 6 bases outside the gene matches. CDR3 length equals 15 residues. DNA for the CDR3: TGCGCCAGCAGCCTGACTAGCGGGAGAGGGGATGAGCAGTTCTTC. This encodes CASSLTSGRGDEQFF.

The gene calls are TRBV7-9 and TRBJ2-7, with a weak D call TRBD2 (5 bases). CDR3 length equals 15 residues. Germline CDR1 is SEHNR and CDR2 is FQNEAQ (reference sequence). The germline V and J ends were trimmed by 1 base and 0 bases, with 10 bases remaining between them. CDR3 protein: CASSLGLALSYEQYF. In nucleotides, the CDR3 is TGTGCCAGCAGCTTAGGCCTAGCCCTCTCCTACGAGCAGTACTTC.

The gene calls are TRBV9 and TRBJ1-5; 8 positions match TRBD1. Looked up from germline, CDR1 is SGDLS and CDR2 is YYNGEE. Germline trimming cut 5 bases from V and 7 bases from J; bases unmatched to any gene: 14. There are 16 residues in the CDR3. CDR3 bases: TGTGCCAGCAGTTTAGCTTCGTGGACAGGGAACCAGCCCCAGCATTTT. Residues: CASSLASWTGNQPQHF.

The J gene is TRBJ1-2, the V gene TRBV11-2; D remains unclear. The CDR3 runs 15 residues. Trimming stripped 10 bases from V and 7 bases from J, with 25 bases between. The germline V gene encodes CDR1 SGHAT and CDR2 FQNNGV. Here the CDR3 reads CATERAGSPLGGYTF. CDR3 DNA sequence: TGTGCCACCGAACGGGCGGGGAGCCCTCTAGGTGGCTACACCTTC.

CDR3 sequence: CSVVEGGNTIYF. The CDR3 DNA reads TGCAGCGTTGTGGAGGGAGGAAACACCATATATTTT. The chain links TRBV29-1 to TRBJ1-3; no definite D call. Trimming cost V 4 bases and J 4 bases, with 8 bases left between them. This CDR3 contains 12 residues. Germline V gene sequence: CDR1 SQVTM, CDR2 ANQGSEA.

This clone has only one observation. The chain couples TRBV4-1 to TRBJ2-2; D remains unclear. From germline, CDR1 is MGHRA and CDR2 YSYEKL. This CDR3 contains 14 residues. Trimming pared 4 bases from V and 6 bases from J, leaving 12 bases between. The CDR3 nucleotides are TGCGCCAGCAGCCCCCTGAGGCGGCCCGGGGAGCTGTTTTTT. It yields the protein CASSPLRRPGELFF.

This chain uses TRBV30 with TRBJ2-2; 8 bases align to TRBD2. The CDR3 consists of 12 residues. Germline trimming cut 3 bases from V and 7 bases from J; bases unmatched to any gene: 1. CDR1 and CDR2 (germline): GTSNPN, SVGIG (reference sequence). The CDR3 loop reads CAWSGGGGELFF. The CDR3 DNA follows: TGTGCCTGGAGCGGGGGGGGCGGGGAGCTGTTTTTT.

This chain joins TRBV9 and TRBJ2-3; the match to TRBD2 covers 8 bases. V trimming: 0 bases; J trimming: 3 bases; junction bases outside the gene matches: 6. CDR1 is SGDLS, CDR2 YYNGEE, per germline. This CDR3 region has 16 residues. CDR3 DNA sequence: TGTGCCAGCAGCGTAGGGAGCGGGAGTAGGACAGATACGCAGTATTTT. This sequence encodes CASSVGSGSRTDTQYF.

This chain links TRBV13 with TRBJ2-5; 8 bases fit TRBD2. The CDR3 sequence is 15 residues long. The germline CDR1 and CDR2 sequences are PRHDT and FYEKMQ (reference sequence). V shed 6 bases, J shed 5 bases, and the junction held 11 bases outside the gene matches. The CDR3 loop is CASRGSGGGRETQYF. CDR3 nucleotides: TGTGCCAGCAGAGGGAGCGGGGGTGGTCGGGAGACCCAGTACTTC.

The V call is TRBV5-5, the J call TRBJ1-6, with D possibly matching TRBD1 (6 bases). The CDR3 consists of 16 residues. Trimming cost V 3 bases and J 0 bases, with 10 bases left between them. The germline gives CDR1 SGHKS, CDR2 YYEKEE (reference sequence). CDR3 in DNA: TGTGCCAGCAGCTCGGCGGACAGCTCCTATAATTCACCCCTCCACTTT. As protein: CASSSADSSYNSPLHF.

The chain couples TRBV4-3 to TRBJ1-1; the D gene is possibly TRBD1 (5 bases). This CDR3 is 12 amino acids long. Germline CDR1 reads LGHNA; CDR2 reads YSLEER. V dropped 3 bases and J dropped 9 bases, with 11 bases sitting between them. This chain's CDR3 is CASSHEDRKAFF. The CDR3 DNA follows: TGCGCCAGCAGCCACGAAGACAGAAAAGCTTTCTTT.

J is TRBJ2-7 and V is TRBV29-1; D might be TRBD2 (5 bases). Germline V gene data show CDR1 as SQVTM and CDR2 as ANQGSEA. Between the trimmed V and J ends, which lost 0 bases and 1 base, there was a span of 13 bases. The CDR3 length is 15 residues. The CDR3 bases are TGCAGCGTTGAAGAGGAAGGTGAGGGTTCCTACGAGCAGTACTTC. Its protein product is CSVEEEGEGSYEQYF.

V and J are TRBV10-3 and TRBJ2-3; 12 nucleotides agree with TRBD2. The germline CDR1 and CDR2 sequences are ENHRY and SYGVKD. V lost 8 bases and J lost 4; bases outside the gene matches: 7. The CDR3 sequence is 15 residues long. The DNA of the CDR3 is TGTGCCATCGGAAAGACTAGCGGGAGCGCAGATACGCAGTATTTT. It encodes CAIGKTSGSADTQYF.